This entry describes one T cell receptor (beta chain). The antigen is not known. The data were obtained in a study of beta chain features in type 1 diabetes. General study points: Equally in patients and controls, shorter templates might have been favored by PCR.

There are 15 residues in the CDR3. CDR1 LNHDA and CDR2 SQIVND come from the germline V gene (reference sequence). J lost 4 bases, V lost 6 bases, and 8 bases had no gene match. Since all of the isolated RNA was reverse transcribed, expressed TCRB transcripts were what got sequenced. Sequencing was performed with immunoSEQ multiplex PCR; in TCRdb, only in-frame clones are kept and a portion is missing. The sample consists of 430,000 or so clones, about an eighth of them appearing once. The sample consisted of naive CD4+ T cells from blood. The rearrangement joins TRBV19 to TRBJ1-2; 10 nucleotides align to TRBD1. The clonotype originates from a woman younger than 30 in good health. The CDR3 nucleotides read TGTGCCAGTAGCCCGGACAGGGGGACTTCCTATGGCTACACCTTC. The encoded protein is CASSPDRGTSYGYTF.